This T cell receptor (beta chain) was recovered during a study of monozygotic twins with inflammatory bowel disease. On this clonotype: Its antigen remains unidentified.

The CDR3 covers 15 residues. CDR1 and CDR2 from the germline V gene are MDHEN and SYDVKM. Study-level results: With inverse Simpson as the measure, TCRbeta diversity was lower in IBD patients than in healthy co-twins.

Per TCR library, 3500 ng of total RNA was used. TCRdb re-analyzed the 5' RACE reads; it lists each CDR3 protein once, without DNA. The sample spans about 300,000 distinct CDR3 sequences; the ten largest clones claim 5.6%. Material: blood. The TCR originated in a human donor with ulcerative colitis or Crohn's disease, or a healthy co-twin of an affected twin (not recorded which). V is TRBV28 and J is TRBJ1-6; TCRdb outputs TRBD1, but without DNA this stays unchecked. CDR3 region: CASSPGTAEGSPLHF.